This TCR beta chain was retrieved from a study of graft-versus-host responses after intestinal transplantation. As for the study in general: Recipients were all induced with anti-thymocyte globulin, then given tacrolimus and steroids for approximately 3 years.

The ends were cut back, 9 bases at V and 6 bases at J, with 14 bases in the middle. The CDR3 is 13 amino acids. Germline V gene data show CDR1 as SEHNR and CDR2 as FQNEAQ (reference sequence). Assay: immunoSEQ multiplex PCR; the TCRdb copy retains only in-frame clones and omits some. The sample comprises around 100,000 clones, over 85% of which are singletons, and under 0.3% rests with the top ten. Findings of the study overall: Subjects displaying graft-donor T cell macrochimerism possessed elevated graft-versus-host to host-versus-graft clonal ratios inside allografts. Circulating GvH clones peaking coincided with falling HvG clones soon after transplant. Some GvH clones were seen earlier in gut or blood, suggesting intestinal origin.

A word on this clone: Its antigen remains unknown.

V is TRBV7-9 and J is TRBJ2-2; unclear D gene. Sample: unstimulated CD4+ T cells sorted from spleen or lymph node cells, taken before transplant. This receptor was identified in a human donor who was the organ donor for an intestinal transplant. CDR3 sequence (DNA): TGTGCCAGTGAGCTAGTAGGGCCCGGGGAGCTGTTTTTT. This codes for CASELVGPGELFF.